This T cell receptor beta chain was sequenced for a study of blood T cell repertoires in COVID-19. Study information: Specimens from acute and convalescent COVID-19 originated in the United States, Italy and Spain. T cells, B-cell-depleted T cells, or PBMCs supplied cDNA or gDNA.

The V segment lost 4 bases and the J segment 2 bases; nucleotides outside the gene matches: 13. CDR3 size: 18 residues. Germline V gene sequence: CDR1 LGHDT, CDR2 YNNKEL (reference sequence). In the original workflow: The assay estimated nucleated cells by amplifying reference gene primers. Sequencing used immunoSEQ multiplex PCR; TCRdb keeps in-frame clones, though not all of them. V and J calls and clone size are copied from that table; D and trimming were computed from the DNA. This sample yields roughly 97,000 clones, of which 90% are seen a single time; 1.5% to 2% belongs to the top ten. The chain combines TRBV3-1 (or the pseudogene TRBV3-2) with TRBJ2-3; TRBD2 aligns across 9 bases. The material sequenced was peripheral blood. The sequence derives from a man aged 55 to 70 with acute or convalescent COVID-19. CDR3 amino acids: CASSREGILAGSTDTQYF. For the CDR3, the DNA is TGTGCCAGCAGCCGTGAAGGGATACTAGCGGGTTCCACAGATACGCAGTATTTT.